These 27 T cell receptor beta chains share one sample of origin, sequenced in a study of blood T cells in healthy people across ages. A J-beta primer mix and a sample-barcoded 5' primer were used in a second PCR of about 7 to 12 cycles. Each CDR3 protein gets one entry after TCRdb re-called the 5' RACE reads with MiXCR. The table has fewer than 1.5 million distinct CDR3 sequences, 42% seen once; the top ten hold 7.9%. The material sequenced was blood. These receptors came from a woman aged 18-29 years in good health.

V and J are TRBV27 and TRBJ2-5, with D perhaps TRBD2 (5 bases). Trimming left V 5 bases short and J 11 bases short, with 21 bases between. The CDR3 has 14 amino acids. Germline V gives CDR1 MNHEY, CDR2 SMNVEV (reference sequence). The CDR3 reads CASSPRGLYNEQYF. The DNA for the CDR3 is TGTGCCAGCAGTCCTCGAGGGCTCTACAATGAGCAGTACTTC.

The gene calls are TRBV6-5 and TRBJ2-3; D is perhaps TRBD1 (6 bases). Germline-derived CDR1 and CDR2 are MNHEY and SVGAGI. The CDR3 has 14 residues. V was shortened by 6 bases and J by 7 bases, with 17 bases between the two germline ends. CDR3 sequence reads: CASRLQGPPNTQYF. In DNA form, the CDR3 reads TGTGCCAGCAGGTTACAGGGACCCCCAAATACGCAGTATTTT.

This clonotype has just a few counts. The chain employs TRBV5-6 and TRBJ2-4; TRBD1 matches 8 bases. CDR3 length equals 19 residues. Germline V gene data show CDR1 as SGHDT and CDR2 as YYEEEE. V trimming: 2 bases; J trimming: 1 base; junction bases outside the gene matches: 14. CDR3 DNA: TGTGCCAGCAGCTTTGACCCGGGACAGGCATCGGGGGCCAAAAACATTCAGTACTTC. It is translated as CASSFDPGQASGAKNIQYF.

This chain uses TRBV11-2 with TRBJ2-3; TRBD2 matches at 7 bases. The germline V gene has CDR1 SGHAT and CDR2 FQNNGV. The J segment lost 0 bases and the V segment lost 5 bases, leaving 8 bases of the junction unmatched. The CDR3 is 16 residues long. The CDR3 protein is CASSPKRGGSTDTQYF. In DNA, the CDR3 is TGTGCCAGCAGCCCCAAGCGGGGAGGTAGCACAGATACGCAGTATTTT.

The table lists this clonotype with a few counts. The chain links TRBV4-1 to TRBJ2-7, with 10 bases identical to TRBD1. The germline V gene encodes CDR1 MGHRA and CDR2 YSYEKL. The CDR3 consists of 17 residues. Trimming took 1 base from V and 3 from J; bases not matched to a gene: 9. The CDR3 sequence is CASSQVPKWTGGYEQYF. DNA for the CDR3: TGCGCCAGCAGCCAAGTCCCCAAATGGACAGGGGGCTACGAGCAGTACTTC.

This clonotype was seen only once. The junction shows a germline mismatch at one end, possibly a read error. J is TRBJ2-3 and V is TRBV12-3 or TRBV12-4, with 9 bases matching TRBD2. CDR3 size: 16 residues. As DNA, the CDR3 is TGTGCCAGCAGTGAGCTAGCGGGAATGGGCACAGATGCGCAGTATTTT. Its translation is CASSELAGMGTDAQYF.

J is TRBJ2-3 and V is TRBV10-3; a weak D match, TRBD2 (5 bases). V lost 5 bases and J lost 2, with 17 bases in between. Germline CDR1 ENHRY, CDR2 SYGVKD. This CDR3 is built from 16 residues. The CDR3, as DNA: TGTGCCATCAGTCTTGGACTCCCGGGTAACACAGATACGCAGTATTTT. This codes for CAISLGLPGNTDTQYF.

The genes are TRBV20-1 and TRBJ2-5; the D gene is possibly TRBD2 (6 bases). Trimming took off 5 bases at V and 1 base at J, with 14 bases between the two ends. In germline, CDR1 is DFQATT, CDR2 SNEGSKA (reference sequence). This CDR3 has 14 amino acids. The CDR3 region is CSAVRYGGQETQYF. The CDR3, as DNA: TGCAGTGCTGTTAGATACGGGGGCCAAGAGACCCAGTACTTC.

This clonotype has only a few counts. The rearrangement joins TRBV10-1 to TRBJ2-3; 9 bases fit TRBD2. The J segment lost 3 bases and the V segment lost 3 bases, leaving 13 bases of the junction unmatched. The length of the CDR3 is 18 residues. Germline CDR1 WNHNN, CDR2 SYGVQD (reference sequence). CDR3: CASSESGAGGIGTDTQYF. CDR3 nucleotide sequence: TGCGCCAGCAGTGAATCGGGAGCGGGGGGAATCGGGACAGATACGCAGTATTTT.

The CDR3 region has the DNA TGTGCCAGCAGCTTAGACGGGGGGCGAAACAATGAGCAGTTCTTC. Translating it yields CASSLDGGRNNEQFF. The chain combines TRBV13 with TRBJ2-1, with a weak D call TRBD2 (7 bases). The V gene lost 1 base and the J gene lost 5 bases, with 12 bases spanning the gap. Germline-derived CDR1 and CDR2 are PRHDT and FYEKMQ (reference sequence). This CDR3 has 15 residues.

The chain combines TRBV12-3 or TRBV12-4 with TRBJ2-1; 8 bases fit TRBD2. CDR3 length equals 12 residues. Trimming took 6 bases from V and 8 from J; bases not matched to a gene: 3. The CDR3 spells CASRTSADEQFF. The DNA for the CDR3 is TGTGCCAGCAGGACTAGCGCGGATGAGCAGTTCTTC.

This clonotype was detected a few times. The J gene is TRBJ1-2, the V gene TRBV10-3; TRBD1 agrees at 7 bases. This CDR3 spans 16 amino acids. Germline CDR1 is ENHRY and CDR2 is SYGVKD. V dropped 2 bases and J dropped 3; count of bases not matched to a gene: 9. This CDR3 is CAISETSTGEDYGYTF. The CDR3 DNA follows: TGTGCCATCAGTGAGACAAGTACAGGGGAAGACTATGGCTACACCTTC.

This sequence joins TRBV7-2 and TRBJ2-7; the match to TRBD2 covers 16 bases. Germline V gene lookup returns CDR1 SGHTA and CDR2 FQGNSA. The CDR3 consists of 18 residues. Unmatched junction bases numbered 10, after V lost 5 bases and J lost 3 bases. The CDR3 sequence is CASSPGTSGGARGYEQYF. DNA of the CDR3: TGTGCCAGCAGCCCCGGGACTAGCGGGGGGGCCCGTGGCTACGAGCAGTACTTC.

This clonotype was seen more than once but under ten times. The CDR3 sequence: CSVGEEETQYF. In nucleotides, the CDR3 is TGCAGCGTTGGGGAAGAGGAGACCCAGTACTTC. J is TRBJ2-5 and V is TRBV29-1, with D unclear. Germline V CDR1 and CDR2: SQVTM, ANQGSEA. The CDR3 is 11 residues long. Trimming left V 4 bases short and J 5 bases short, with 8 bases between.

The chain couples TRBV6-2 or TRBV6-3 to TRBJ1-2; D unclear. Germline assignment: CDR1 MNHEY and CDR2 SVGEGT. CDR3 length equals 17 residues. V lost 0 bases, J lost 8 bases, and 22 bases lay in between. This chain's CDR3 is CASSYSVIGSDGGGYTF. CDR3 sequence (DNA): TGTGCCAGCAGTTACTCGGTTATCGGTAGCGACGGAGGCGGCTACACCTTC.

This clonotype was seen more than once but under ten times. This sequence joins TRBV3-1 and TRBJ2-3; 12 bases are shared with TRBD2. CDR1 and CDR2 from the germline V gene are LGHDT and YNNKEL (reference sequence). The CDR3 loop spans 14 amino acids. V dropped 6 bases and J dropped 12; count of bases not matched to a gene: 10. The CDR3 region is CASSPGPSGGEQYF. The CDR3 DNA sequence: TGTGCCAGCAGTCCCGGACCTAGCGGGGGGGAACAGTATTTT.

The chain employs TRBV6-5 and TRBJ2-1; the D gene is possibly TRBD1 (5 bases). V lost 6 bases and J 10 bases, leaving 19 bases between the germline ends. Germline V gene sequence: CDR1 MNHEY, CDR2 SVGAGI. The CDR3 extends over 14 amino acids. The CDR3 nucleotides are TGTGCCAGCAGCAAGACAGTGTCCTTATCCGAGCAGTTCTTC. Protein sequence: CASSKTVSLSEQFF.

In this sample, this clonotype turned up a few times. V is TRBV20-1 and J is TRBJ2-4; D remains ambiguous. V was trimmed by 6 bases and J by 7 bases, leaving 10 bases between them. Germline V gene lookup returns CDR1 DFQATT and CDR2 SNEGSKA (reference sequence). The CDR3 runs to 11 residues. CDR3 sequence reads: CSANLKNIQYF. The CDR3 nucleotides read TGCAGTGCCAATCTTAAGAACATTCAGTACTTC.

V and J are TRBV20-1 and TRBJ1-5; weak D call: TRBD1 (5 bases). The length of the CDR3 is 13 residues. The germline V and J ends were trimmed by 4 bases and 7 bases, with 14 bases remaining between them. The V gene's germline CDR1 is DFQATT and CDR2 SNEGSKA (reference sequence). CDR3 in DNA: TGCAGTGCTATCCAGGGTACGAACCAGCCCCAGCATTTT. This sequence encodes CSAIQGTNQPQHF.

The CDR3 DNA reads TGCGCCAGCAGCCAAGTGGGGATGAGCTCCTACAATGAGCAGTTCTTC. Its translation: CASSQVGMSSYNEQFF. The V call is TRBV4-1, the J call TRBJ2-1; D is uncertain. This CDR3 has 16 amino acids. V lost 1 base, J lost 0 bases, and 10 bases lay in between. The V gene's germline CDR1 is MGHRA and CDR2 YSYEKL.

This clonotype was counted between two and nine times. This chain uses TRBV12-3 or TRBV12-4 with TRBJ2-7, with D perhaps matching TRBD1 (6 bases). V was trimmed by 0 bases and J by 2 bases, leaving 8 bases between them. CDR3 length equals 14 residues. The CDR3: CASSLARTAYEQYF. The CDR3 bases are TGTGCCAGCAGTTTAGCGCGGACAGCCTACGAGCAGTACTTC.

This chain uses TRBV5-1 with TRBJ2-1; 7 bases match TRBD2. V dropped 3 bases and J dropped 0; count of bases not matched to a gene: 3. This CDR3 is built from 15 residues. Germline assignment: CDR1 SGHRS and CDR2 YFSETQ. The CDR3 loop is CASSSSGVSYNEQFF. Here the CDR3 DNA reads TGCGCCAGCAGCTCTAGCGGAGTCTCCTACAATGAGCAGTTCTTC. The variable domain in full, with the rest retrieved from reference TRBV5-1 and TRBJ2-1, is KAGVTQTPRYLIKTRGQQVTLSCSPISGHRSVSWYQQTPGQGLQFLFEYFSETQRNKGNFPGRFSGRQFSNSRSEMNVSTLELGDSALYLCASSSSGVSYNEQFFGPGTRLTVL.

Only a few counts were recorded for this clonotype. This chain's CDR3 is CASRRGGGSEQYF. The CDR3 nucleotides are TGTGCCAGCAGAAGGGGGGGCGGGTCCGAGCAGTACTTC. The rearrangement joins TRBV27 to TRBJ2-7; D might be TRBD2 (7 bases). V lost 6 bases and J lost 6, with 15 bases in between. This CDR3 spans 13 amino acids. Germline V gene lookup returns CDR1 MNHEY and CDR2 SMNVEV (reference sequence).

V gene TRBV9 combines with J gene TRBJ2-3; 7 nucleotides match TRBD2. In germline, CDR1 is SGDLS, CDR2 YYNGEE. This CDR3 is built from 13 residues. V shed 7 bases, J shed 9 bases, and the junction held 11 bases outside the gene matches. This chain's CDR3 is CASGFEAGITQYF. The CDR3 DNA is TGTGCCAGCGGGTTTGAAGCGGGGATCACGCAGTATTTT.

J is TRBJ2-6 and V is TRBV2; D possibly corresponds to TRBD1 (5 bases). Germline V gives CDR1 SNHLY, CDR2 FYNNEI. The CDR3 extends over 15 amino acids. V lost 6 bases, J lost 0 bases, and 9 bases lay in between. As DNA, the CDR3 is TGTGCCAGCAGACAGGAATACTCTGGGGCCAACGTCCTGACTTTC. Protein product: CASRQEYSGANVLTF.

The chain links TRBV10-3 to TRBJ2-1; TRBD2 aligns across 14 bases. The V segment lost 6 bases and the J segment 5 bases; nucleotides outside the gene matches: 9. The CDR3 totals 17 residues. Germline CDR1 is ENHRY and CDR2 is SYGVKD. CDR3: CAISQNGLAGGDNEQFF. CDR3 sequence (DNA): TGTGCCATCAGCCAAAATGGACTAGCGGGGGGTGACAATGAGCAGTTCTTC.

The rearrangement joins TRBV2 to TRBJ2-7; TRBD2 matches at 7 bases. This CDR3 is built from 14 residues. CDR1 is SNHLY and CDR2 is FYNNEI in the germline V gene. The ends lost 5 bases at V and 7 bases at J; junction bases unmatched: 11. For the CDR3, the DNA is TGTGCCAGCAGTCTGCGGGAGCTCAGCAATGAGCAGTACTTC. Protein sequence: CASSLRELSNEQYF.